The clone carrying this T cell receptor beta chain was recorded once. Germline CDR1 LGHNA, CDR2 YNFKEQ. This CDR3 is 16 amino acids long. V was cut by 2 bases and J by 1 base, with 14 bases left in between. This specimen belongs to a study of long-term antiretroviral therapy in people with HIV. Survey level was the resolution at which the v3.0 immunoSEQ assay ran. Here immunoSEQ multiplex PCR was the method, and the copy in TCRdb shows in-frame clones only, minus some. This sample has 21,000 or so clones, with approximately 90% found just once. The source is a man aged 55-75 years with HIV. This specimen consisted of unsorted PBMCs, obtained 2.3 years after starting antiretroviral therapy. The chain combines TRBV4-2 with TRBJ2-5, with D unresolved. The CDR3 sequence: CASSQSLGGTQETQYF. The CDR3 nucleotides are TGTGCCAGCAGCCAATCTCTGGGCGGAACCCAAGAGACCCAGTACTTC.